These T cell receptor beta chains were read from a single sample in a study of cytotoxic CD8 clonotypes in ibrutinib-treated CLL. Sequencing used immunoSEQ multiplex PCR; TCRdb keeps in-frame clones, though not all of them. The table has approximately 190,000 clones, roughly three quarters seen once. The source was PBMCs, collected after 12 months of ibrutinib treatment. These receptors originate from a human donor with chronic lymphocytic leukemia. Each CDR3 is given with its conserved first and last residue. The D gene is left open where the match is weak. Clone sizes are given selectively: once, few, many, or a class where the clone is expanded.

J,size,D,V,DNA,CDR3
TRBJ2-1,.,TRBD2,TRBV30,TGTGCCTGGAGCGTACGTTCTAGCGGGAGTGGGCACAATGAGCAGTTCTTC,CAWSVRSSGSGHNEQFF
TRBJ2-5,.,.,TRBV2,TGTGCCAGCAGGACAGTACTGACAGAGACCCAGTACTTC,CASRTVLTETQYF
TRBJ2-4,few,.,TRBV30,TGTGCCTGGAATAGGGCGTCGGGAAACATTCAGTACTTC,CAWNRASGNIQYF
TRBJ2-7,.,.,TRBV4-3,TGCGCCAGCAGCCAGGCTTCTAGGGCCCCTCTCTACGAGCAGTACTTC,CASSQASRAPLYEQYF
TRBJ1-6,.,.,TRBV5-1,TGCGCCAGCAGCACCGCAACAGGGACTGGGAGTTCACCCCTCCACTTT,CASSTATGTGSSPLHF
TRBJ1-2,few,.,TRBV30,TGTGCCTGGATGGGGCAGGGCTATGGCTACACCTTC,CAWMGQGYGYTF
TRBJ2-1,.,TRBD2,TRBV7-2,TGTGCCAGCAGCTTAGTAGCGGGGAGCTCCTACAATGAGCAGTTCTTC,CASSLVAGSSYNEQFF
TRBJ2-1,few,.,TRBV18,TGTGCCAGCTCACCTAGCAGGGGTGATGAGCAGTTCTTC,CASSPSRGDEQFF
TRBJ2-3,.,.,TRBV30,TGTGCCTGGAGTGTACTCGGCGGGACGGGAGATACGCAGTATTTT,CAWSVLGGTGDTQYF
TRBJ1-5,.,TRBD1,TRBV11-2,TGTGCCAGCAGCTTAGCAGGGGGCACGAATCAGCCCCAGCATTTT,CASSLAGGTNQPQHF
TRBJ2-1,.,.,TRBV6-5,TGTGCCAGCAGTTACGAGGCGAATCCCTACAATGAGCAGTTCTTC,CASSYEANPYNEQFF
TRBJ2-7,.,.,TRBV4-3,TGCGCCAGCAGCCAGGGGTACACCTCGAACTCCTACGAGCAGTACTTC,CASSQGYTSNSYEQYF